The source of this T cell receptor (beta chain) is a study of OX40 agonist ivuxolimab in advanced cancers. Overall study: Treatment of patients was with ivuxolimab, an agonistic anti-OX40 (CD134) antibody. Intravenous ivuxolimab at 0.01 to 10 mg/kg was given to patients every 2 weeks. Under the entry rules, prior anti-PD-1, anti-PD-L1 or anti-CTLA-4 therapy was allowed, and 35% to 40% had some. General observations from the study: In the 0.1-3.0 mg/kg groups, partial responders showed among the lowest expansion.

Turning to this clone: Its antigen remains unidentified.

Germline CDR1 reads SGHTA; CDR2 reads FQGNSA. The CDR3 is made up of 12 amino acids. Trimming removed 1 base at V and 4 bases at J, with 3 bases between. Some clones are missing from TCRdb's copy, which holds only in-frame ones; the method was immunoSEQ multiplex PCR. Of some 140,000 clones in the sample, just over 90% are singletons; the top ten hold approximately 0.99%. The sample consisted of CD4+ or CD8+ T cells sorted from blood, taken in a trial of the OX40 agonist ivuxolimab. The chain has TRBV7-2 and TRBJ2-3; D gene unclear. This receptor was identified in an adult with an advanced solid tumor such as melanoma, head and neck, liver or kidney cancer. The DNA for the CDR3 is TGTGCCAGCAGCTTAGTCCCAGATACGCAGTATTTT. Translated, it gives CASSLVPDTQYF.